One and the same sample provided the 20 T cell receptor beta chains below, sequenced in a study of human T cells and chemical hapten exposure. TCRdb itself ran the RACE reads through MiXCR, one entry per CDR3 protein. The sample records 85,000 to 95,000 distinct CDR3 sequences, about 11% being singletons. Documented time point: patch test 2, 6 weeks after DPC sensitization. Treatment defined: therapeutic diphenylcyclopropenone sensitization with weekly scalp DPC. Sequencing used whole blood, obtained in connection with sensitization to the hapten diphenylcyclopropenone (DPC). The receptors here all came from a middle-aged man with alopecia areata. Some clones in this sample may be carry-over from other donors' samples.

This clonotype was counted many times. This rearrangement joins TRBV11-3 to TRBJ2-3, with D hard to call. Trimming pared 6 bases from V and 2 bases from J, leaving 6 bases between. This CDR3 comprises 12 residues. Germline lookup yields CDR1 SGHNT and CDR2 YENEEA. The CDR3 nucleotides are TGTGCCAGCAGGGGGAACACAGATACGCAGTATTTT. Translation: CASRGNTDTQYF.

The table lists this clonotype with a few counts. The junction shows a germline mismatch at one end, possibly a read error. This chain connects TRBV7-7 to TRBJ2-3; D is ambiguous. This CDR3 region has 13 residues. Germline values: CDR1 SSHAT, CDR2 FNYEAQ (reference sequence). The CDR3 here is CASSPGSTDTQYF. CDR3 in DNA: TGTGCTAGCAGCCCTGGGAGCACAGATACGCAGTATTTT.

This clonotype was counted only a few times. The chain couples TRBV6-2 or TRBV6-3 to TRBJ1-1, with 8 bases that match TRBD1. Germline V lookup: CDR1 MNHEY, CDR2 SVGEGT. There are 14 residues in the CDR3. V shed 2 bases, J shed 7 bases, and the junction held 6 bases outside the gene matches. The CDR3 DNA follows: TGTGCCAGCAGTTACACCGGGACAGGTGGTGAAGCTTTCTTT. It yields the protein CASSYTGTGGEAFF.

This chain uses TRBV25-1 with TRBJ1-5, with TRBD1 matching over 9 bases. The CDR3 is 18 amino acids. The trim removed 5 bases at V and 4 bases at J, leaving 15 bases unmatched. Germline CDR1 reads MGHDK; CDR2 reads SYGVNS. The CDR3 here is CASSSVNRGRLWNQPQHF. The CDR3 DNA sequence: TGTGCCAGCAGTTCGGTAAACAGGGGGCGCCTGTGGAATCAGCCCCAGCATTTT.

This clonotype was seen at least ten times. The CDR3 sequence: CASSEYGFGVEKLFF. DNA of the CDR3: TGTGCCAGCAGTGAATATGGGTTCGGGGTTGAAAAACTGTTTTTT. This rearrangement joins TRBV25-1 to TRBJ1-4; D is ambiguous. The germline CDR1 and CDR2 sequences are MGHDK and SYGVNS. This CDR3 is built from 15 residues. Trimming pared 0 bases from V and 7 bases from J, leaving 12 bases between.

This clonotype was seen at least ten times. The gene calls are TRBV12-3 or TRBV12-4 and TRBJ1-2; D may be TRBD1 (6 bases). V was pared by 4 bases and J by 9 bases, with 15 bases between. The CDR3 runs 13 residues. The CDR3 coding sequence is TGTGCCAGCAGTTCCCGGGACATCTTGAGCTACACCTTC. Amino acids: CASSSRDILSYTF.

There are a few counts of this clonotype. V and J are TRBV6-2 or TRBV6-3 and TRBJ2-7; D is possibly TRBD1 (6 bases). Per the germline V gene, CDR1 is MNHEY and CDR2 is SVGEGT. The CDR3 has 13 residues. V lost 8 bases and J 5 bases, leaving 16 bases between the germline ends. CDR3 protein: CASSEGGFNEQYV. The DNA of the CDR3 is TGTGCCAGCTCGGAAGGGGGATTCAACGAGCAGTACGTC.

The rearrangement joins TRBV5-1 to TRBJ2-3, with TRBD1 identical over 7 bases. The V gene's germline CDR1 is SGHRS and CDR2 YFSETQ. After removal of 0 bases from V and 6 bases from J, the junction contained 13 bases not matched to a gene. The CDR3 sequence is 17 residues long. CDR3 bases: TGCGCCAGCAGCTTGGCCTTCGCACAGGGGCCCGCGGATACGCAGTATTTT. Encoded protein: CASSLAFAQGPADTQYF.

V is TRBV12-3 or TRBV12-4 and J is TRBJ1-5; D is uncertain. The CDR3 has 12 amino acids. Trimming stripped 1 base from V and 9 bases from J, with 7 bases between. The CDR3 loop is CASSLDQGPQHF. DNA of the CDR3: TGTGCCAGCAGTTTAGACCAAGGGCCCCAGCATTTT.

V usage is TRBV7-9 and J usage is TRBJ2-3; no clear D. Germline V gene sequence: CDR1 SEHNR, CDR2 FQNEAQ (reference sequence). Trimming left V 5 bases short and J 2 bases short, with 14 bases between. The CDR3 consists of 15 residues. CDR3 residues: CASSPAPASTDTQYF. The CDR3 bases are TGTGCCAGCAGCCCCGCTCCGGCCTCCACAGATACGCAGTATTTT.

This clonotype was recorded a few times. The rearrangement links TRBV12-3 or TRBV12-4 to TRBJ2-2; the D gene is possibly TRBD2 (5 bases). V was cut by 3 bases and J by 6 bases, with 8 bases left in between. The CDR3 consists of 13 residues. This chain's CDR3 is CASSLGEAGELFF. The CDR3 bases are TGTGCCAGCAGTTTGGGAGAGGCCGGGGAGCTGTTTTTT.

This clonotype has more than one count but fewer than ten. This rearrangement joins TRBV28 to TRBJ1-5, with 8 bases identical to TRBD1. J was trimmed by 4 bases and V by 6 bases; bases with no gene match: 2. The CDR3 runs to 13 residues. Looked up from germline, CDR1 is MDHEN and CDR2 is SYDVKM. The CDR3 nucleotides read TGTGCCAGCAGCTGGGACAGGAATCAGCCCCAGCATTTT. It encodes CASSWDRNQPQHF.

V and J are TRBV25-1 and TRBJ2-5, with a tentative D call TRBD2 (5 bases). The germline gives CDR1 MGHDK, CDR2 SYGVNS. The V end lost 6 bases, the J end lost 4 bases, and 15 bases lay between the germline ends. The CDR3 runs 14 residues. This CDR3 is CASRDPNGVETQYF. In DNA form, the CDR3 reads TGTGCCAGCAGGGACCCGAACGGGGTAGAGACCCAGTACTTC.

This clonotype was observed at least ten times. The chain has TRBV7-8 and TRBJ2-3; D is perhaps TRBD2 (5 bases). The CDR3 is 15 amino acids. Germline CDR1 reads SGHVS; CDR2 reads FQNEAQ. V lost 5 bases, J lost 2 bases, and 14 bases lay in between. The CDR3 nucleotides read TGTGCCAGCAGCATGACGTTGCGGGTCACAGATACGCAGTATTTT. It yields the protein CASSMTLRVTDTQYF.

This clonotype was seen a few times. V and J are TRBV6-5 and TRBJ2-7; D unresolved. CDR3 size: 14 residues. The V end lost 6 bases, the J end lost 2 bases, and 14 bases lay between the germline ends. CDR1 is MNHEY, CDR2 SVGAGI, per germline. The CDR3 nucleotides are TGTGCCAGCAGAGGCGAATCAACCCCCTACGAGCAGTACTTC. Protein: CASRGESTPYEQYF.

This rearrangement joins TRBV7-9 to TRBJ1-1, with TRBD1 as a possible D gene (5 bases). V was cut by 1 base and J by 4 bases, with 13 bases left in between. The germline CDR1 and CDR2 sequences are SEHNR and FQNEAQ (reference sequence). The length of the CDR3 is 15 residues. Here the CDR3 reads CASSLGQGGTTEAFF. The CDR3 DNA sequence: TGTGCCAGCAGCTTAGGGCAGGGCGGGACCACTGAAGCTTTCTTT.

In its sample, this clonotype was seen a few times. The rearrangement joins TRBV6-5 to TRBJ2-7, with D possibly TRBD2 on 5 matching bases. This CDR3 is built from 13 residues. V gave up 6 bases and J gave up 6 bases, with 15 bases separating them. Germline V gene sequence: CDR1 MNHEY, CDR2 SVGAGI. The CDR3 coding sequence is TGTGCCAGCAGGTCGGGAACCCGTAGCGAGCAGTACTTC. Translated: CASRSGTRSEQYF.

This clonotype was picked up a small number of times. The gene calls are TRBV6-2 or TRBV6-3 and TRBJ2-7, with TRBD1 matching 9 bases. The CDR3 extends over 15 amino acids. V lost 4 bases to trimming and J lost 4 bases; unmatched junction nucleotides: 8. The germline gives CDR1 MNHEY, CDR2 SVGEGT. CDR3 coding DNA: TGTGCCAGCAGTTTGGCCGGGACAGGGCTTTACGAGCAGTACGTC. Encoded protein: CASSLAGTGLYEQYV.

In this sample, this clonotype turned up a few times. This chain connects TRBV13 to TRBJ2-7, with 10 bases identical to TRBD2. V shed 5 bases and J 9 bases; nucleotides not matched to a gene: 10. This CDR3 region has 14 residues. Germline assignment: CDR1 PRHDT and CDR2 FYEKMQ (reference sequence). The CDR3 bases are TGTGCCAGCAGCCGGCCGGGACTAGCGTTACGGCAGTACTTC. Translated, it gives CASSRPGLALRQYF.

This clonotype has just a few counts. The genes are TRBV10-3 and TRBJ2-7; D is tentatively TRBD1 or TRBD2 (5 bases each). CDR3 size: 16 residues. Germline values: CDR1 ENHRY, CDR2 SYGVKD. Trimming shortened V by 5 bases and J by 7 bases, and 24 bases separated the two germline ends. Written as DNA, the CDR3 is TGTGCCATCAGTTCTCCCGAGAGGGGAACGCTTCGGGAGCAGTACTTC. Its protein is CAISSPERGTLREQYF.